The 4 T cell receptor beta chains below come from one sample, sequenced in a study of chemoradiotherapy in HPV16-positive cancers. The protocol was immunoSEQ multiplex PCR, while the TCRdb copy is restricted to in-frame clones and leaves out a portion. Of about 12,000 clones in the sample, around 62% are singletons; the top ten hold over 15%. Specimen collection occurred from a patient who underwent chemoradiotherapy. Every receptor here comes from a human donor with HPV-associated anogenital cancer.

In DNA form, the CDR3 reads TGTGCCAGCAGTCAATCCTGGACGGGGCTTTATGGCTACACCTTC. Its protein is CASSQSWTGLYGYTF. The chain uses TRBV6-5 and TRBJ1-2, with a possible D match to TRBD1 (5 bases). CDR1 MNHEY and CDR2 SVGAGI come from the germline V gene. CDR3 length equals 15 residues. Trimming stripped 5 bases from V and 5 bases from J, with 18 bases between.

V is TRBV6-4 and J is TRBJ2-3, with 9 nucleotides matching TRBD2. V was pared by 4 bases and J by 0 bases, with 2 bases of the junction left unmatched. The V gene's germline CDR1 is MRHNA and CDR2 SNTAGT. The CDR3 totals 15 residues. CDR3 in amino acids: CASSASGMSTDTQYF. The CDR3 DNA reads TGTGCCAGCAGTGCTAGCGGGATGAGCACAGATACGCAGTATTTT.

This clone is medium-sized within its sample. The V and J genes are TRBV7-9 and TRBJ1-4; D may be TRBD1 (5 bases). The V gene lost 1 base and the J gene lost 0 bases, with 12 bases spanning the gap. This CDR3 is built from 17 residues. Germline lookup yields CDR1 SEHNR and CDR2 FQNEAQ (reference sequence). The CDR3 reads CASSLGRDDATNEKLFF. The DNA of the CDR3 is TGTGCCAGCAGCTTAGGGAGGGACGACGCAACTAATGAAAAACTGTTTTTT.

The chain recombines TRBV5-1 with TRBJ2-3; D is tentatively TRBD1 or TRBD2 (7 bases each). This CDR3 spans 13 amino acids. Germline CDR1 SGHRS, CDR2 YFSETQ. The V end was cut by 6 bases, the J end by 4 bases, with 12 bases between. For the CDR3, the DNA is TGCGCCAGCAACCAGGGGGGGGCAGATACGCAGTATTTT. Translating gives CASNQGGADTQYF.